Given below is one T cell receptor (beta chain) in context. Its cognate antigen is unknown. This PCR relied on a set of 60 Vbeta primers and 13 Jbeta primers. This table comes from immunoSEQ multiplex PCR, and its TCRdb copy is limited to in-frame clones, with some not included. The data contain approximately 170,000 clones, 75% to 90% of them singletons. Healthy individuals who donated bone marrow served as the donors. This CDR3 has 13 amino acids. With 0 bases removed from V and 6 bases from J, the gap between germline ends came to 11 bases. CDR1 is GTSNPN and CDR2 is SVGIG in the germline V gene (reference sequence). The record originates from a study of cytomegalovirus exposure and HLA in healthy donors. Study-level results: As immune exposure information, only CMV serostatus was available. When analyzed later, a missense DCLRE1C variant was found to be linked to TCR beta V- and J-gene trimming. Around 18,000 TCR beta sequences were associated with HLA alleles at 0.05 false discovery rate in a later analysis.

V is TRBV30 and J is TRBJ1-2; maybe TRBD1 (6 bases). Sequencing used PBMCs. The clonotype comes from a boy younger than 10 in good health and CMV-seronegative. The CDR3 bases are TGTGCCTGGAGTGTACTCAGGGGCAATGGCTACACCTTC. This gives the protein CAWSVLRGNGYTF.